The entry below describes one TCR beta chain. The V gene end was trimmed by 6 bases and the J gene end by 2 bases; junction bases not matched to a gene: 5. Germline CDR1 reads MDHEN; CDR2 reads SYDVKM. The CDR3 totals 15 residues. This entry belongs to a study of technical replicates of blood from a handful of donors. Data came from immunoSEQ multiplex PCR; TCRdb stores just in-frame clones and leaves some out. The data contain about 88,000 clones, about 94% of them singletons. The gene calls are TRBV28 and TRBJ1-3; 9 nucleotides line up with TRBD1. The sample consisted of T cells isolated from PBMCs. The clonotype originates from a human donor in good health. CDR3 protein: CASRSGQGPGNTIYF. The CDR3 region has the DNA TGTGCCAGCAGATCGGGACAGGGCCCTGGAAACACCATATATTTT.